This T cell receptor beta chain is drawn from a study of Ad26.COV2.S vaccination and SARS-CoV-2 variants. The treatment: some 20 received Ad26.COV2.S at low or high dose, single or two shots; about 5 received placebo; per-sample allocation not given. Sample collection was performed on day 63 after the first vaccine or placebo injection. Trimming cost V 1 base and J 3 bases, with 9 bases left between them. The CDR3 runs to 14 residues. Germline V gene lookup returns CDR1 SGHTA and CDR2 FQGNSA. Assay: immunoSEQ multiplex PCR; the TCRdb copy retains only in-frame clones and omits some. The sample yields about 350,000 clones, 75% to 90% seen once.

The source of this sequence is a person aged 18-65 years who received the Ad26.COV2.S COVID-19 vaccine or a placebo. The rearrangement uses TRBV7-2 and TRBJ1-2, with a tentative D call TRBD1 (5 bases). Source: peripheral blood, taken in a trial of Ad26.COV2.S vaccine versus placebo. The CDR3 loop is CASSLVGEDYGYTF. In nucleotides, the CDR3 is TGTGCCAGCAGCTTAGTGGGGGAAGACTATGGCTACACCTTC.